The next 20 T cell receptor beta chains were all read from a single sample in a study of molecular identifiers for immune sequencing clone quantification. MiXCR, applied by TCRdb to the PCR reads, yields one record per CDR3 protein. Of about 500,000 distinct CDR3 sequences in the sample, 20% to 25% were seen once. Sequenced sample: naive CD8+ T cells from blood, with Jurkat cell RNA spiked in. The subset here: FACS-sorted CD8+CD4-CCR7+CD45RA+ naive T cells. These receptors were taken from a human donor in good health. Some libraries in this study had Jurkat cell RNA spiked in.

The chain joins TRBV29-1 to TRBJ2-1; 10 bases fit TRBD1. J was trimmed by 3 bases and V by 5 bases; bases with no gene match: 7. Germline V lookup: CDR1 SQVTM, CDR2 ANQGSEA. This CDR3 has 15 amino acids. The CDR3 is CSVSTRDRGYNEQFF. The CDR3 DNA follows: TGCAGCGTTTCCACCCGGGACAGGGGCTACAATGAGCAGTTCTTC.

At least ten counts were recorded for this clonotype. The chain combines TRBV12-3 or TRBV12-4 with TRBJ1-6, with 7 bases lining up with TRBD1. V trimming: 5 bases; J trimming: 3 bases; junction bases outside the gene matches: 13. This CDR3 is built from 18 residues. The CDR3 spells CASSGQELKSHYNSPLHF. CDR3 sequence (DNA): TGTGCCAGCAGTGGACAGGAACTAAAGTCCCACTATAATTCACCCCTCCACTTT.

V is TRBV19 and J is TRBJ1-2; 8 bases are shared with TRBD1. Germline trimming cut 5 bases from V and 4 bases from J; bases unmatched to any gene: 12. CDR1 is LNHDA, CDR2 SQIVND, per germline (reference sequence). The CDR3 is 16 residues long. The CDR3 nucleotides are TGTGCCAGTAGTTTCGAGTGGACAGGGTACGTCTATGGCTACACCTTC. Translating gives CASSFEWTGYVYGYTF.

In this sample, this clonotype turned up a few times. The chain has TRBV19 and TRBJ2-1; TRBD2 matches at 8 bases. This CDR3 contains 15 residues. J lost 7 bases, V lost 3 bases, and 8 bases had no gene match. From germline, CDR1 is LNHDA and CDR2 SQIVND (reference sequence). CDR3: CASSILSGGPNEQFF. CDR3 DNA: TGTGCCAGTAGTATTTTGTCGGGAGGGCCTAATGAGCAGTTCTTC. Variable domain in full (rest from reference TRBV19 and TRBJ2-1): DGGITQSPKYLFRKEGQNVTLSCEQNLNHDAMYWYRQDPGQGLRLIYYSQIVNDFQKGDIAEGYSVSREKKESFPLTVTSAQKNPTAFYLCASSILSGGPNEQFFGPGTRLTVL.

This clonotype appeared many times. This chain joins TRBV29-1 and TRBJ2-7, with 7 bases that match TRBD1. The germline V gene has CDR1 SQVTM and CDR2 ANQGSEA. There are 13 residues in the CDR3. The V segment lost 4 bases and the J segment 2 bases; nucleotides outside the gene matches: 5. The CDR3 here is CSVAPGQTYEQYF. CDR3 coding DNA: TGCAGCGTTGCCCCGGGACAGACCTACGAGCAGTACTTC.

This clonotype was found many times. The chain has TRBV6-2 or TRBV6-3 and TRBJ2-3, with D hard to call. CDR3 size: 14 residues. The V gene lost 8 bases and the J gene lost 3 bases, with 15 bases spanning the gap. Germline V CDR1 and CDR2: MNHEY, SVGEGT. The CDR3 nucleotides are TGTGCCAGCGGACCCTTGAGGATGACAGATACGCAGTATTTT. It encodes CASGPLRMTDTQYF.

This clonotype was counted once. Its ends do not fully match the called genes, so a read error is possible. Written as DNA, the CDR3 is TGTGCCAGCAGCTTGATAGACCCCAGATCGAACACCGGGGGGCTGTTTTTT. Encoded protein: CASSLIDPRSNTGGLFF. The chain couples TRBV6-5 to TRBJ2-2, with D maybe TRBD2 (6 bases). The CDR3 consists of 17 residues. CDR1 MNHEY and CDR2 SVGAGI come from the germline V gene.

This clonotype showed up just a few times. The V and J genes are TRBV27 and TRBJ2-1, with no clear D. Trimming cost V 3 bases and J 5 bases, with 8 bases left between them. The CDR3 contains 13 residues. CDR1 and CDR2 from the germline V gene are MNHEY and SMNVEV (reference sequence). The CDR3 DNA reads TGTGCCAGCAGTTTTGGTCCTAACAATGAGCAGTTCTTC. It is translated as CASSFGPNNEQFF.

As regards this clonotype: This may come from a read error, since a much larger clone is one base off. This chain connects TRBV24-1 to TRBJ2-3; a weak D match, TRBD2 (5 bases). CDR1 is KGHDR, CDR2 SFDVKD, per germline. With 7 bases removed from V and 8 bases from J, the gap between germline ends came to 9 bases. This CDR3 contains 11 residues. The CDR3 loop reads CATRHGGTQYF. DNA for the CDR3: TGTGCCACCAGACACGGAGGTACGCAGTATTTT.

To note about this clonotype: A read error may account for a junction end that differs from germline. The J gene is TRBJ2-1, the V gene TRBV7-3; no clear D gene. CDR1 and CDR2 from the germline V gene are SGHTA and FQGTGA. The CDR3 length is 14 residues. Here the CDR3 DNA reads TGTGCCAGCAGCTTAAGGACCCGGTACAATGGGCAGTTCTTC. Its translation is CASSLRTRYNGQFF.

The chain links TRBV7-9 to TRBJ1-2; D gene unclear. Germline loops: CDR1 SEHNR, CDR2 FQNEAQ (reference sequence). V lost 6 bases and J lost 4, with 18 bases in between. This CDR3 is built from 15 residues. CDR3 nucleotides: TGTGCCAGCAGTCCCCCCGGCGGTGTCAGCTATGGCTACACCTTC. Protein: CASSPPGGVSYGYTF.

This clonotype was counted a single time. Possible read error: a much larger clone is one base away. The chain has TRBV11-2 and TRBJ2-1; either TRBD1 or TRBD2 may fit D (6 bases each). The CDR3 runs 15 residues. CDR1 is SGHAT and CDR2 is FQNNGV in the germline V gene. CDR3 sequence: CASSLPYHGGNERFF. In DNA form, the CDR3 reads TGTGCCAGCAGCTTACCCTACCACGGGGGCAATGAGCGGTTCTTC.

There are a few counts of this clonotype. The V gene is TRBV6-1, the J gene TRBJ1-3, with TRBD1 as a possible D gene (6 bases). CDR3 size: 17 residues. The germline V and J ends were trimmed by 2 bases and 1 base, with 15 bases remaining between them. CDR1 and CDR2 from the germline V gene are MNHNS and SASEGT. The CDR3 here is CASSEIQQGVSGNTIYF. CDR3 DNA: TGTGCCAGCAGTGAAATTCAACAGGGAGTTTCTGGAAACACCATATATTTT.

This clonotype was picked up many times. This chain joins TRBV19 and TRBJ2-2; the match to TRBD2 covers 10 bases. V was clipped by 7 bases and J by 5 bases; unmatched bases: 4. Germline CDR1 reads LNHDA; CDR2 reads SQIVND (reference sequence). The CDR3 runs to 14 residues. DNA of the CDR3: TGTGCCAGTAATCCGGGACTAGCGACCGGGGAGCTGTTTTTT. Protein sequence: CASNPGLATGELFF.

This clonotype was seen ten or more times. The CDR3 sequence is CSGGTGEYSEAFF. The DNA for the CDR3 is TGCAGCGGCGGGACAGGGGAATACTCTGAAGCTTTCTTT. The rearrangement uses TRBV29-1 and TRBJ1-1; TRBD1 agrees at 10 bases. Germline CDR1 SQVTM, CDR2 ANQGSEA. Trimming at V came to 7 bases and at J to 6 bases, leaving 8 bases not matched to a gene. The length of the CDR3 is 13 residues.

For the CDR3, the DNA is TGTGCCACCAGTGACCCGGACAGGGGGAACACCGGGGAGCTGTTTTTT. Amino acid sequence: CATSDPDRGNTGELFF. The chain employs TRBV24-1 and TRBJ2-2; 9 bases map to TRBD1. The CDR3 has 16 residues. Germline CDR1 reads KGHDR; CDR2 reads SFDVKD. V trimming: 4 bases; J trimming: 1 base; junction bases outside the gene matches: 3.

The J gene is TRBJ2-2, the V gene TRBV13; D possibly corresponds to TRBD2 (5 bases). The CDR3 contains 16 residues. V was trimmed by 1 base and J by 5 bases, leaving 14 bases between them. CDR1 is PRHDT and CDR2 is FYEKMQ in the germline V gene (reference sequence). Written as DNA, the CDR3 is TGTGCCAGCAGCTTAGCCCTAGCTGGGTGGACCGGGGAGCTGTTTTTT. Amino acids: CASSLALAGWTGELFF.

This clonotype was counted a few times. CDR3: CASRGTGLSTDTQYF. The DNA for the CDR3 is TGTGCCAGCAGGGGGACAGGACTAAGCACAGATACGCAGTATTTT. This chain uses TRBV2 with TRBJ2-3, with 8 positions matching TRBD1. The CDR3 is 15 residues long. Trimming at V came to 6 bases and at J to 0 bases, leaving 5 bases not matched to a gene. Germline values: CDR1 SNHLY, CDR2 FYNNEI.

This clonotype appeared many times. The chain combines TRBV6-5 with TRBJ1-1; 11 bases map to TRBD1. From germline, CDR1 is MNHEY and CDR2 SVGAGI. V was clipped by 5 bases and J by 4 bases; unmatched bases: 9. CDR3 size: 16 residues. CDR3 loop: CASSRPGQGGGTEAFF. The CDR3 coding sequence is TGTGCCAGCAGTCGGCCGGGACAGGGGGGTGGCACTGAAGCTTTCTTT.

This clonotype showed up just a few times. The chain carries TRBV7-9 and TRBJ2-1; the D gene is possibly TRBD2 (6 bases). The germline CDR1 and CDR2 sequences are SEHNR and FQNEAQ (reference sequence). The CDR3 has 14 amino acids. V gave up 4 bases and J gave up 6 bases, with 13 bases separating them. The CDR3 spells CASSSGGIRNEQFF. CDR3 in DNA: TGTGCCAGCAGCTCCGGAGGGATTCGCAATGAGCAGTTCTTC.